The 9 T cell receptor beta chains below come from one sample, sequenced in a study of shared clonotypes between healthy human individuals. Measured with immunoSEQ multiplex PCR; TCRdb has only the in-frame clones, and not every one. The sample lists 2 million to 2.5 million clones, over 90% seen once, with 0.3% to 0.4% in the top ten. Input material: naive CD4+ T cells from PBMCs. Described subset: CD45RA+ positively selected. These TCRs come from a man younger than 35 in good health. Some clones in this sample may be carry-over from other donors' samples.

The CDR3, as DNA: TGTGCCAGCAGCCCAACGATTGGTAACTATGGCTACACCTTC. As protein: CASSPTIGNYGYTF. This chain connects TRBV28 to TRBJ1-2; unclear D gene. The CDR3 has 14 amino acids. The germline V and J ends were trimmed by 6 bases and 1 base, with 12 bases remaining between them. Per germline, CDR1 MDHEN and CDR2 SYDVKM.

The rearrangement joins TRBV15 to TRBJ1-4; 7 nucleotides line up with TRBD1. There are 15 residues in the CDR3. Germline-derived CDR1 and CDR2 are LNHNV and YYDKDF (reference sequence). J was trimmed by 4 bases and V by 5 bases; bases with no gene match: 7. In DNA, the CDR3 is TGTGCCACCAGCGGCCTGGGACAGTTTAATGAAAAACTGTTTTTT. It encodes CATSGLGQFNEKLFF. The variable domain in full, with the rest retrieved from reference TRBV15 and TRBJ1-4, is DAMVIQNPRYQVTQFGKPVTLSCSQTLNHNVMYWYQQKSSQAPKLLFHYYDKDFNNEADTPDNFQSRRPNTSFCFLDIRSPGLGDTAMYLCATSGLGQFNEKLFFGSGTQLSVL.

The chain combines TRBV6-5 with TRBJ1-4, with 12 bases identical to TRBD1. Germline V gene data show CDR1 as MNHEY and CDR2 as SVGAGI. CDR3 size: 16 residues. Losses at the gene ends were 1 base for V and 10 bases for J; bases not matched to a gene: 7. Here the CDR3 DNA reads TGTGCCAGCAGTTACTTAACGGGACAGGGGGCTGCAAAACTGTTTTTT. It codes for CASSYLTGQGAAKLFF.

About this clone: Other DNA sequences in this sample translate to the same CDR3. V and J are TRBV7-2 and TRBJ2-5; TRBD2 is a possible D gene (6 bases). The V gene's germline CDR1 is SGHTA and CDR2 FQGNSA. This CDR3 comprises 15 residues. The V and J ends lost 1 base and 3 bases respectively, with 12 bases between them. CDR3 sequence (DNA): TGTGCCAGCAGCTTAGGAGGCTCGGGGGAAGAGACCCAGTACTTC. This encodes CASSLGGSGEETQYF.

This sequence joins TRBV4-2 and TRBJ1-2; 7 bases line up with TRBD1. With 2 bases clipped from V and 7 bases from J, the junction kept 10 bases outside the gene matches. CDR3 length: 15 residues. The germline gives CDR1 LGHNA, CDR2 YNFKEQ. The CDR3 protein is CASSQNPDRVGGYTF. CDR3 DNA sequence: TGTGCCAGCAGCCAAAACCCTGACAGGGTTGGTGGCTACACCTTC.

The table lists this clone with a count of one. The V call is TRBV9, the J call TRBJ1-2; D possibly corresponds to TRBD1 (5 bases). Deletions cut 3 bases from V and 8 bases from J, with 23 bases between. The CDR3 is made up of 16 amino acids. In germline, CDR1 is SGDLS, CDR2 YYNGEE. CDR3 sequence: CASSASRRGDTGGYTF. The CDR3 nucleotides read TGTGCCAGCAGCGCCTCCCGTCGGGGGGATACCGGCGGCTACACCTTC.

The rearrangement links TRBV5-4 to TRBJ1-4; D is possibly TRBD1 (6 bases). Per the germline V gene, CDR1 is SGHNT and CDR2 is YYREEE (reference sequence). The CDR3 extends over 14 amino acids. V lost 4 bases and J 8 bases, leaving 15 bases between the germline ends. DNA for the CDR3: TGTGCCAGCAGCCCGCGAGGGGGGCACGAAAAACTGTTTTTT. Encoded protein: CASSPRGGHEKLFF.

The V call is TRBV11-3, the J call TRBJ2-7, with TRBD2 matching over 8 bases. Trimming removed 2 bases from V and 6 bases from J; junction bases left unmatched: 3. CDR1 and CDR2 from the germline V gene are SGHNT and YENEEA. This CDR3 contains 13 residues. Here the CDR3 DNA reads TGTGCCAGCAGCTTATCCGGGGGGGGCGAGCAGTACTTC. Residues: CASSLSGGGEQYF.

The gene calls are TRBV4-1 and TRBJ2-5, with 7 bases lining up with TRBD2. The J call may be incorrect, as the DNA end agrees better with TRBJ2-7. The CDR3 extends over 15 amino acids. CDR1 MGHRA and CDR2 YSYEKL come from the germline V gene. The CDR3 here is CASSLRAGVSYEQYF. CDR3 in DNA: TGCGCCAGCAGCCTTAGGGCGGGAGTCTCCTACGAGCAGTACTTC.